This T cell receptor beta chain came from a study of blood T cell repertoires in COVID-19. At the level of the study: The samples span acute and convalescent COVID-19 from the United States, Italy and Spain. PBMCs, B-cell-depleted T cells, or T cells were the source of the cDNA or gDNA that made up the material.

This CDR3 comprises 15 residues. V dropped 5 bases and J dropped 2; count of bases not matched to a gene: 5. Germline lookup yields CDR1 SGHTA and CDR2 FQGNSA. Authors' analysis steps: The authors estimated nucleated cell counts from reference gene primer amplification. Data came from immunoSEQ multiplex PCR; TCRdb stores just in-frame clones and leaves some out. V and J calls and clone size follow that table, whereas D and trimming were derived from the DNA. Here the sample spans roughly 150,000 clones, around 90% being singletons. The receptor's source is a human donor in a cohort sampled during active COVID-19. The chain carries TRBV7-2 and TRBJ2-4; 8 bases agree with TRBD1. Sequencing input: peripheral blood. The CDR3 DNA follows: TGTGCCAGCAGCCTACGACAGGGGCCCAAAAACATTCAGTACTTC. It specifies CASSLRQGPKNIQYF.